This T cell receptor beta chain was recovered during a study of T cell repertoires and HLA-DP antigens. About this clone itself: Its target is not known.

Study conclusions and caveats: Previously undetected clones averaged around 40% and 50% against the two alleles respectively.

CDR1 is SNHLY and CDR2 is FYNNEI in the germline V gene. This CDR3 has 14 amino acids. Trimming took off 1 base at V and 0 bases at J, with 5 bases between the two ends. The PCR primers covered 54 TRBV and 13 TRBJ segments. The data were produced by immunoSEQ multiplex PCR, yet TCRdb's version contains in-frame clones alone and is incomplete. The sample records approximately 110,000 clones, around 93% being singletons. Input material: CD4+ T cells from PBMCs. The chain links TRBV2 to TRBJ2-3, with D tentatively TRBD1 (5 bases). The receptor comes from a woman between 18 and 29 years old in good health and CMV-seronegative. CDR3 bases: TGTGCCAGCAGTGAAGACAGGAGCACAGATACGCAGTATTTT. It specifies CASSEDRSTDTQYF. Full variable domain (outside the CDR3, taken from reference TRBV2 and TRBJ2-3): EPEVTQTPSHQVTQMGQEVILRCVPISNHLYFYWYRQILGQKVEFLVSFYNNEISEKSEIFDDQFSVERPDGSNFTLKIRSTKLEDSAMYFCASSEDRSTDTQYFGPGTRLTVL.